This entry features one T cell receptor (beta chain) sequence. Its antigen is undetermined. This entry is derived from a study of CXCR3-negative and CXCR3-positive naive CD8 T cells. Looking at the study overall: For each library, about 1.5 +/- 0.3 million TRB reads were obtained, 110 million to 150 million in total.

All TRB cDNA libraries came from 5' RACE performed with UMI labels. After re-calling the 5' RACE reads, TCRdb lists one entry per CDR3 protein, DNA absent. Listed are approximately 83,000 distinct CDR3 sequences; 1.6% falls within the top ten. Study results and caveats: Relative to CXCR3-negative naive cells, CXCR3-positive naive cells had more hydrophobic TRB CDR3s. The study found that naive CXCR3-negative and CXCR3-positive cells shared TRBV-TRBJ usage, while memory cells differed.

Subsets of CD8+ T cells were each sorted in triplicate at roughly 300,000 cells apiece. Germline V CDR1 and CDR2: SGHVS, FQNEAQ. The CDR3 consists of 15 residues. This receptor was identified in a human donor in good health. Some clones in this sample may be carry-over from other donors' samples. The rearrangement links TRBV7-8 to TRBJ2-3; as DNA is missing, the TRBD2 call by TCRdb cannot be tested. Material for sequencing was naive CXCR3- CD8+ T cells from blood. Subset denoted: CD45RO-CCR7+CD27+CD95- naive CD8+ T cells lacking CXCR3 (TNR3-). CDR3 residues: CASSVGVSGTDTQYF. Supplemented by reference TRBV7-8 and TRBJ2-3, the full variable domain reads GAGVSQSPRYKVAKRGQDVALRCDPISGHVSLFWYQQALGQGPEFLTYFQNEAQLDKSGLPSDRFFAERPEGSVSTLKIQRTQQEDSAVYLCASSVGVSGTDTQYFGPGTRLTVL.